The 20 T cell receptor beta chains listed next were all sequenced from one sample in a study of blood T cell repertoires in COVID-19. TCRdb's table, derived via immunoSEQ multiplex PCR, lists solely in-frame clones and lacks some. The sample shows some 170,000 clones, approximately 84% of them seen only once. The sample consisted of PBMCs or T cells enriched from blood (not recorded which). These receptors were obtained from a human donor with acute COVID-19. The donor label of this sample is uncertain.

The chain is built from TRBV5-8 and TRBJ2-1; 15 nucleotides align to TRBD2. The J segment lost 7 bases and the V segment lost 4 bases, leaving 9 bases of the junction unmatched. In germline, CDR1 is SGHTS, CDR2 YDEGEE. This CDR3 contains 17 residues. Written as DNA, the CDR3 is TGTGCCAGCAGCCCCGGTAGGACTAGCGGGGGGGAAAATGAGCAGTTCTTC. Amino acid sequence: CASSPGRTSGGENEQFF.

The rearrangement uses TRBV12-3 or TRBV12-4 and TRBJ1-4; a weak D match, TRBD1 (5 bases). CDR3 size: 13 residues. Trimming cost V 4 bases and J 8 bases, with 11 bases left between them. As DNA, the CDR3 is TGTGCCAGCAGTTGGGGAAAGGGGGAAAAACTGTTTTTT. This encodes CASSWGKGEKLFF.

The V gene is TRBV19, the J gene TRBJ1-1; D is possibly TRBD1 (6 bases). The CDR3 is 13 amino acids. Trimming took off 6 bases at V and 6 bases at J, with 14 bases between the two ends. Germline CDR1 is LNHDA and CDR2 is SQIVND (reference sequence). CDR3 nucleotides: TGTGCCAGTAGAGGAGAGACAGGTGCTGAAGCTTTCTTT. Translation: CASRGETGAEAFF.

This clone showed up just a few times. The chain is built from TRBV5-5 and TRBJ2-5, with D hard to call. This CDR3 region has 12 residues. Germline V CDR1 and CDR2: SGHKS, YYEKEE (reference sequence). V was pared by 1 base and J by 2 bases, with 3 bases between. The CDR3 reads CASSLQQETQYF. CDR3 coding DNA: TGTGCCAGCAGCTTGCAACAAGAGACCCAGTACTTC.

This clone was recorded once. The chain combines TRBV5-8 with TRBJ1-1, with a tentative D call TRBD1 (5 bases). Germline CDR1 is SGHTS and CDR2 is YDEGEE. The CDR3 covers 15 residues. Trimming pared 0 bases from V and 1 base from J, leaving 10 bases between. Written as DNA, the CDR3 is TGTGCCAGCAGCTTGGCGGGGGACGAGAACACTGAAGCTTTCTTT. Amino acids: CASSLAGDENTEAFF. Using reference TRBV5-8 and TRBJ1-1 for the parts outside the CDR3, the full variable domain is EAGVTQSPTHLIKTRGQQATLRCSPISGHTSVYWYQQALGLGLQFLLWYDEGEERNRGNFPPRFSGRQFPNYSSELNVNALELEDSALYLCASSLAGDENTEAFFGQGTRLTVV.

This rearrangement joins TRBV2 to TRBJ2-1, with 9 positions matching TRBD2. Germline V gene lookup returns CDR1 SNHLY and CDR2 FYNNEI. CDR3 length: 14 amino acids. V was pared by 7 bases and J by 8 bases, with 9 bases of the junction left unmatched. The CDR3: CASTPAGGLYEQFF. The CDR3 DNA reads as TGTGCCAGCACCCCTGCGGGGGGGCTCTATGAGCAGTTCTTC.

The V and J genes are TRBV5-1 and TRBJ2-4; 12 bases agree with TRBD1. CDR3 length equals 15 residues. Per the germline V gene, CDR1 is SGHRS and CDR2 is YFSETQ. Losses at the gene ends were 3 bases for V and 6 bases for J; bases not matched to a gene: 4. The CDR3 DNA sequence: TGCGCCAGCAGCTCCGGGACAGGGGGCTCAAACATTCAGTACTTC. Its translation is CASSSGTGGSNIQYF.

The chain links TRBV6-5 to TRBJ1-1, with D hard to call. Per the germline V gene, CDR1 is MNHEY and CDR2 is SVGAGI. The CDR3 has 15 residues. The ends were cut back, 0 bases at V and 8 bases at J, with 16 bases in the middle. In DNA form, the CDR3 reads TGTGCCAGCAGTTACTCGGCGGGTTTAAGCTCAGAAGCTTTCTTT. Translating gives CASSYSAGLSSEAFF.

This clone was counted a few times. This chain connects TRBV5-6 to TRBJ2-2, with D possibly being TRBD2 (7 bases). This CDR3 is 17 amino acids long. Trimming removed 4 bases at V and 4 bases at J, with 20 bases between. Germline V gene lookup returns CDR1 SGHDT and CDR2 YYEEEE. The CDR3, as DNA: TGTGCCAGCAGCCCACTACCGGGGGGCCGCTCCACCGGGGAGCTGTTTTTT. The encoded protein is CASSPLPGGRSTGELFF.

The chain combines TRBV11-2 with TRBJ1-4; D might be TRBD1 (6 bases). CDR1 SGHAT and CDR2 FQNNGV come from the germline V gene. V shed 6 bases and J shed 4 bases, with 18 bases lying between them. The CDR3 totals 16 residues. The CDR3 loop reads CASRPIQGRINEKLFF. The CDR3 nucleotides read TGTGCCAGCAGACCAATACAGGGACGGATTAATGAAAAACTGTTTTTT.

The J gene is TRBJ2-4, the V gene TRBV24-1, with D maybe TRBD1 (5 bases). Germline CDR1 and CDR2: KGHDR and SFDVKD. V dropped 0 bases and J dropped 3 bases, with 14 bases sitting between them. This CDR3 is built from 17 residues. The CDR3 spells CATSDLSAGKGKNIQYF. The CDR3 bases are TGTGCCACCAGTGATTTGTCGGCAGGGAAGGGCAAAAACATTCAGTACTTC.

The gene calls are TRBV7-9 and TRBJ1-4; D is ambiguous. Trimming pared 3 bases from V and 2 bases from J, leaving 13 bases between. This CDR3 has 16 amino acids. From germline, CDR1 is SEHNR and CDR2 FQNEAQ (reference sequence). CDR3 residues: CASSFGDARTNEKLFF. The CDR3 DNA follows: TGTGCCAGCAGCTTTGGCGACGCGAGGACTAATGAAAAACTGTTTTTT.

Remarks on this clone: This same CDR3 is encoded by further DNA sequences in the sample. The chain uses TRBV6-5 and TRBJ2-7, with TRBD1 as a possible D gene (5 bases). The V and J ends lost 2 bases and 1 base respectively, with 9 bases between them. From germline, CDR1 is MNHEY and CDR2 SVGAGI. The CDR3 has 14 amino acids. In DNA form, the CDR3 reads TGTGCCAGCAGTTACGGGCAGGGATCCTACGAGCAGTACTTC. It encodes CASSYGQGSYEQYF.

J is TRBJ1-1 and V is TRBV19; D is unclear. V was shortened by 7 bases and J by 4 bases, with 13 bases between the two germline ends. Germline V gene data show CDR1 as LNHDA and CDR2 as SQIVND (reference sequence). The CDR3 sequence is 13 residues long. The CDR3 nucleotides read TGTGCCAGTAAGACAAGGGCGGGCACTGAAGCTTTCTTT. Residues: CASKTRAGTEAFF.

This sequence joins TRBV6-5 and TRBJ1-3; 7 positions match TRBD1. CDR1 and CDR2 from the germline V gene are MNHEY and SVGAGI. This CDR3 region has 13 residues. CDR3 nucleotide sequence: TGTGCTCTAGGGGGCAGGGGAAGAAACACCATATATTTT. It is translated as CALGGRGRNTIYF.

The chain links TRBV5-4 to TRBJ2-1, with 13 bases aligning to TRBD2. CDR1 and CDR2 from the germline V gene are SGHNT and YYREEE (reference sequence). The CDR3 has 14 amino acids. V was clipped by 5 bases and J by 7 bases; unmatched bases: 3. CDR3 protein: CASRSGLAGNEQFF. CDR3 in DNA: TGTGCCAGCAGGTCGGGACTAGCGGGGAATGAGCAGTTCTTC.

The chain couples TRBV7-9 to TRBJ2-3; D might be TRBD1 (6 bases). The V and J ends lost 5 bases and 0 bases respectively, with 9 bases between them. The CDR3 has 14 amino acids. Germline V lookup: CDR1 SEHNR, CDR2 FQNEAQ (reference sequence). CDR3 coding DNA: TGTGCCAGCAGCCGGACAGCTAGCACAGATACGCAGTATTTT. Translation: CASSRTASTDTQYF.

This chain links TRBV7-2 with TRBJ2-2, with a possible D match to TRBD1 (5 bases). This CDR3 is built from 15 residues. Germline V gene data show CDR1 as SGHTA and CDR2 as FQGNSA. Trimming left V 5 bases short and J 3 bases short, with 13 bases between. The CDR3 here is CASSEQGSDTGELFF. CDR3 DNA sequence: TGTGCCAGCAGCGAGCAGGGTTCGGACACCGGGGAGCTGTTTTTT.

There are a few counts of this clone. V and J are TRBV29-1 and TRBJ1-3, with D uncertain. V gave up 4 bases and J gave up 3 bases, with 7 bases separating them. The CDR3 is 12 residues long. The germline V gene encodes CDR1 SQVTM and CDR2 ANQGSEA. The chain's CDR3 is CSVVDIGNTIYF. Here the CDR3 DNA reads TGCAGCGTTGTCGACATTGGAAACACCATATATTTT.

The V call is TRBV28, the J call TRBJ1-1; no definite D call. Trimming shortened V by 6 bases and J by 6 bases, and 14 bases separated the two germline ends. This CDR3 has 13 residues. In germline, CDR1 is MDHEN, CDR2 SYDVKM. This chain's CDR3 is CASRPPLVSEAFF. Written as DNA, the CDR3 is TGTGCCAGCAGACCTCCCTTAGTTTCTGAAGCTTTCTTT.